These 10 T cell receptor beta chains were all obtained from the same sample, sequenced in a study of cytomegalovirus exposure and HLA in healthy donors. PCR involved 60 Vbeta and 13 Jbeta primers. The protocol was immunoSEQ multiplex PCR, while the TCRdb copy is restricted to in-frame clones and leaves out a portion. The top ten clones hold about 16% of a sample with some 100,000 clones, approximately 79% of them seen once. Input material: PBMCs. The receptors were sampled from a man between 50 and 59 years old in good health and CMV-seropositive.

The V and J genes are TRBV19 and TRBJ2-3; 8 positions agree with TRBD1. In germline, CDR1 is LNHDA, CDR2 SQIVND (reference sequence). The V segment lost 6 bases and the J segment 5 bases; nucleotides outside the gene matches: 16. The CDR3 length is 17 residues. As DNA, the CDR3 is TGTGCCAGTAGCACAGGGGGGCAGAGGCCCGAGGAAGATACGCAGTATTTT. The encoded protein is CASSTGGQRPEEDTQYF.

The chain links TRBV4-1 to TRBJ1-5; D is unresolved. Germline values: CDR1 MGHRA, CDR2 YSYEKL. V lost 4 bases to trimming and J lost 2 bases, with 9 bases between them. CDR3 length: 14 residues. The CDR3 protein is CASSRREGNQPQHF. CDR3 coding DNA: TGCGCCAGCAGCCGGAGGGAGGGCAATCAGCCCCAGCATTTT.

This chain joins TRBV28 and TRBJ2-1; D may be TRBD2 (6 bases). CDR3 size: 15 residues. Germline V gene lookup returns CDR1 MDHEN and CDR2 SYDVKM. Trimming cost V 1 base and J 8 bases, with 15 bases left between them. In DNA form, the CDR3 reads TGTGCCAGCAGTTTATCGGGAGTTGGGCGGGATGAGCAGTTCTTC. Protein sequence: CASSLSGVGRDEQFF.

The V gene is TRBV18, the J gene TRBJ1-1; TRBD1 might be the D (6 bases). Deletions cut 8 bases from V and 1 base from J, with 14 bases between. The CDR3 is made up of 14 amino acids. Germline values: CDR1 KGHSH, CDR2 LQKENI. The CDR3 bases are TGTGCCAGCGTACCCCAGGGGCAGAACACTGAAGCTTTCTTT. This encodes CASVPQGQNTEAFF.

In its sample, this clone was seen a few times. As DNA, the CDR3 is TGTGCCAGTAGTATAGAAGCAGGGCGGAACACTGAAGCTTTCTTT. Translating gives CASSIEAGRNTEAFF. The chain uses TRBV19 and TRBJ1-1; the D gene is possibly TRBD1 (5 bases). The CDR3 runs 15 residues. Germline V gene data show CDR1 as LNHDA and CDR2 as SQIVND (reference sequence). Between the trimmed V and J ends, which lost 0 bases and 1 base, there was a span of 9 bases.

This clone was recorded a few times. The J gene is TRBJ2-7, the V gene TRBV11-2; perhaps TRBD1 as D (6 bases). V was shortened by 2 bases and J by 7 bases, with 24 bases between the two germline ends. The germline gives CDR1 SGHAT, CDR2 FQNNGV. The CDR3 runs 17 residues. CDR3 nucleotides: TGTGCCAGCAGCTTATGGGGTCGTGGAAAAGGGGGACCAGAGCAGTACTTC. It translates to CASSLWGRGKGGPEQYF. The full variable domain, with the rest looked up from reference TRBV11-2 and TRBJ2-7, is EAGVAQSPRYKIIEKRQSVAFWCNPISGHATLYWYQQILGQGPKLLIQFQNNGVVDDSQLPKDRFSAERLKGVDSTLKIQPAKLEDSAVYLCASSLWGRGKGGPEQYFGPGTRLTVT.

The CDR3 nucleotides read TGTGCCAGCAGAACCCCAGCATGGCTAGCGGGGGAGCAGTTCTTC. Amino acids: CASRTPAWLAGEQFF. This sequence joins TRBV11-2 and TRBJ2-1; 9 bases match TRBD2. With V trimmed by 6 bases and J by 10 bases, 13 bases remained unmatched. The CDR3 has 15 amino acids. Germline loops: CDR1 SGHAT, CDR2 FQNNGV. The full variable domain, rest sourced from reference TRBV11-2 and TRBJ2-1, is EAGVAQSPRYKIIEKRQSVAFWCNPISGHATLYWYQQILGQGPKLLIQFQNNGVVDDSQLPKDRFSAERLKGVDSTLKIQPAKLEDSAVYLCASRTPAWLAGEQFFGPGTRLTVL.

The gene calls are TRBV28 and TRBJ2-3, with TRBD2 matching 9 bases. In germline, CDR1 is MDHEN, CDR2 SYDVKM. With 5 bases clipped from V and 4 bases from J, the junction kept 16 bases outside the gene matches. The CDR3 spans 18 residues. In DNA form, the CDR3 reads TGTGCCAGCAGTCCTGGACGGGCTAGCGGGGACCCAGCAGATACGCAGTATTTT. It translates to CASSPGRASGDPADTQYF.

V and J are TRBV5-4 and TRBJ2-7, with D possibly being TRBD2 (5 bases). CDR1 is SGHNT, CDR2 YYREEE, per germline (reference sequence). V lost 2 bases to trimming and J lost 6 bases, with 6 bases between them. The CDR3 loop spans 11 amino acids. CDR3 sequence reads: CASSFGVEQYF. The CDR3, as DNA: TGTGCCAGCAGCTTCGGGGTCGAGCAGTACTTC.

This sequence joins TRBV5-1 and TRBJ1-2, with 12 bases identical to TRBD1. The V gene's germline CDR1 is SGHRS and CDR2 YFSETQ. The CDR3 is 16 amino acids. J lost 8 bases, V lost 2 bases, and 10 bases had no gene match. Written as DNA, the CDR3 is TGCGCCAGCAGCTTTGGTCCCGGGACAGGGGGCGGCGGCTACACCTTC. The encoded protein is CASSFGPGTGGGGYTF.